The 8 T cell receptor beta chains reported below all come from one sample, sequenced in a study of human T cells and chemical hapten exposure. Time point in this sample: patch test 1, 2 weeks after DPC sensitization. Treatment noted: therapeutic diphenylcyclopropenone sensitization with weekly scalp DPC. TCRdb fed the RACE reads into MiXCR, producing one record per CDR3 protein. The sample lists tens of thousands of distinct CDR3 sequences, approximately 12% occurring once. The sample in question was whole blood, obtained in connection with sensitization to the hapten diphenylcyclopropenone (DPC). The receptors come from a woman in her fifties or sixties with alopecia areata. Some clones in this sample may be carry-over from other donors' samples.

In this sample, this clonotype turned up many times. The CDR3 sequence: CASSSGTATQETQYF. The CDR3, as DNA: TGTGCCAGCAGCAGCGGGACGGCAACTCAAGAGACCCAGTACTTC. The chain employs TRBV7-8 and TRBJ2-5; TRBD2 aligns across 7 bases. Germline CDR1 SGHVS, CDR2 FQNEAQ. V lost 5 bases, J lost 2 bases, and 8 bases stayed unmatched. This CDR3 is 15 amino acids long.

In its sample, this clonotype was seen a few times. V is TRBV11-2 and J is TRBJ2-2, with unresolved D. CDR3 length: 15 amino acids. Looked up from germline, CDR1 is SGHAT and CDR2 is FQNNGV. V lost 3 bases, J lost 4 bases, and 12 bases lay in between. The CDR3 sequence: CASSFQSAVTGELFF. CDR3 DNA: TGTGCCAGCAGCTTCCAATCCGCGGTCACCGGGGAGCTGTTTTTT.

The chain is built from TRBV9 and TRBJ2-2, with D tentatively TRBD1 (6 bases). This CDR3 region has 15 residues. Per germline, CDR1 SGDLS and CDR2 YYNGEE. The germline V and J ends were trimmed by 4 bases and 5 bases, with 15 bases remaining between them. The CDR3 coding sequence is TGTGCCAGCAGCAAGCCCCAGGGGAGTACCGGGGAGCTGTTTTTT. Protein product: CASSKPQGSTGELFF.

This clonotype came up once. A much larger clone differs from this one at a single base, so this may be a read error. The J gene is TRBJ1-3, the V gene TRBV28; the D gene is possibly TRBD1 (5 bases). Germline CDR1 reads MDHEN; CDR2 reads SYDVKM. This CDR3 region has 15 residues. CDR3 in amino acids: CASGGSSSSGNTVYF. The CDR3 DNA follows: TGTGCCAGCGGGGGGAGTTCTAGCTCTGGAAACACCGTATATTTT.

Remarks on this clonotype: A much larger clone differs from this one at a single base, so this may be a read error. The genes are TRBV3-1 and TRBJ2-2; 14 nucleotides match TRBD2. The CDR3 length is 22 residues. Per germline, CDR1 LGHDT and CDR2 YNNKEL (reference sequence). V was pared by 4 bases and J by 4 bases, with 20 bases of the junction left unmatched. CDR3 coding DNA: TGTGCCAGCAGCCTGGCCCCCCCGGGACTAGCGGGGGATGAAGAAATCACCGGGGAGCTGTTTTTT. Its protein product is CASSLAPPGLAGDEEITGELFF.

The sample holds many counts of this clonotype. J is TRBJ2-5 and V is TRBV6-1; no firm D call. The CDR3 runs to 13 residues. With 10 bases removed from V and 0 bases from J, the gap between germline ends came to 12 bases. Germline values: CDR1 MNHNS, CDR2 SASEGT. The CDR3 coding sequence is TGTGCCACCAAGACCGCAGACCAAGAGACCCAGTACTTC. Amino acids: CATKTADQETQYF.

The count of this clonotype is one. The rearrangement uses TRBV28 and TRBJ2-7, with D possibly called TRBD1 or TRBD2 (6 bases each). Germline V gene sequence: CDR1 MDHEN, CDR2 SYDVKM. The CDR3 extends over 16 amino acids. V was shortened by 2 bases and J by 2 bases, with 16 bases between the two germline ends. The CDR3 coding sequence is TGTGCCAGCAGTTTACCGGGGGCGGGGTTCACCTACGAGCAGTACTTC. Translation gives CASSLPGAGFTYEQYF.

This clonotype was seen only a few times. The chain couples TRBV3-1 to TRBJ1-1, with no clear D. CDR3 length equals 17 residues. Per the germline V gene, CDR1 is LGHDT and CDR2 is YNNKEL (reference sequence). Trimming cost V 0 bases and J 0 bases, with 14 bases left between them. CDR3 sequence reads: CASSQDVLGSMNTEAFF. In nucleotides, the CDR3 is TGTGCCAGCAGCCAAGATGTGTTGGGCAGCATGAACACTGAAGCTTTCTTT. Using reference TRBV3-1 and TRBJ1-1 for the parts outside the CDR3, the full variable domain is DTAVSQTPKYLVTQMGNDKSIKCEQNLGHDTMYWYKQDSKKFLKIMFSYNNKELIINETVPNRFSPKSPDKAHLNLHINSLELGDSAVYFCASSQDVLGSMNTEAFFGQGTRLTVV.